This paragraph covers one T cell receptor beta chain sequence. Its target is unknown. The CDR3 runs to 15 residues. V was clipped by 5 bases and J by 4 bases; unmatched bases: 6. Germline V CDR1 and CDR2: SGHNT, YENEEA. These data come from a study of beta chain features in type 1 diabetes. Sampling consisted of one heparinised blood draw per donor, averaging about 116 mL. The authors sorted CD4+ naive, central memory, regulatory and stem cell-like memory cells via CD45RO/CCR7/CD25/CD127/CD95/CD27. Study-wide points: Shortening that was moderate but significant affected the TCRB CDR3s of Type 1 diabetes patients in all four CD4+ subsets. Insertions were fewer and deletions more numerous at VDJ junctions in type 1 diabetes patients. PCR could preferentially amplify shorter templates, alike in patients and controls.

The investigators reverse transcribed all of the isolated RNA, so they sequenced expressed TCRB transcripts. Assay used: immunoSEQ multiplex PCR; TCRdb lists only in-frame clones, some missing. The data hold about 700,000 clones, with 13% observed a single time. V usage is TRBV11-3 and J usage is TRBJ2-1, with 9 bases matching TRBD2. The sequence was collected from a man aged 18 to 35 with type 1 diabetes. Sequencing was performed on naive CD4+ T cells from blood. CDR3 protein: CASSRAGGLYNEQFF. For the CDR3, the DNA is TGTGCCAGCAGCAGAGCGGGGGGTCTTTACAATGAGCAGTTCTTC.